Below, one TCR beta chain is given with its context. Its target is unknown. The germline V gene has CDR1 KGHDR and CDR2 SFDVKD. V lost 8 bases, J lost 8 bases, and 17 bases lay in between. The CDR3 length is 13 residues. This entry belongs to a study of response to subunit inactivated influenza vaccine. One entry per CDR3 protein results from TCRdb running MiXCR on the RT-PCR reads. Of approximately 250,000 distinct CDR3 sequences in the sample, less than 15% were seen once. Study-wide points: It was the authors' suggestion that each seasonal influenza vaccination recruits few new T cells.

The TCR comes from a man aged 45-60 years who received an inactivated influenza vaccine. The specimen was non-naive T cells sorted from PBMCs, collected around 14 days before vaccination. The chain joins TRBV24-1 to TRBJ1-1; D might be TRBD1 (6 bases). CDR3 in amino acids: CATTDRSGREAFF. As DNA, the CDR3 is TGTGCCACCACAGACAGGAGTGGTAGAGAAGCTTTCTTT.